This entry concerns a single T cell receptor (beta chain). These data originate in a study of blood T cell repertoires in COVID-19. Looking at the study overall: Sites across the United States, Italy and Spain contributed samples from acute and convalescent COVID-19.

Profiling relied on immunoSEQ multiplex PCR, and the TCRdb table lists in-frame clones only, not all of them. This table holds more than 85,000 clones, 76% found once. The sequence derives from a woman of 80 years or more with acute or convalescent COVID-19. The sample taken for sequencing was peripheral blood.

This CDR3 is CASSEQVESYEQYF. The CDR3 bases are TGTGCCAGCAGTGAACAGGTAGAGAGTTACGAGCAGTACTTC. V gene TRBV6-1 combines with J gene TRBJ2-7, with D unresolved. The CDR3 totals 14 residues. The V end was cut by 2 bases, the J end by 4 bases, with 12 bases between. Germline CDR1 is MNHNS and CDR2 is SASEGT.